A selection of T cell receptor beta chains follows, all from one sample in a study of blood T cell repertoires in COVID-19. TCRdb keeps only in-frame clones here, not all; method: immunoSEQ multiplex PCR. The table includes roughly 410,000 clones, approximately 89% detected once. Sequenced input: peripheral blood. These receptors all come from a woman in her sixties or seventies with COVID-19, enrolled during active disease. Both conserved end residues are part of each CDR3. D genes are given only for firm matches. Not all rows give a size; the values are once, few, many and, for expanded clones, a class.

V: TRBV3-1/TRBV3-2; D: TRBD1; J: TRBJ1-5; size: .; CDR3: CASSLGTGVDQPQHF; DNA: TGTGCCAGCAGCCTCGGGACAGGGGTTGATCAGCCCCAGCATTTT
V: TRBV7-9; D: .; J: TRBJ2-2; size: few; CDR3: CASSPLTGFSGELFF; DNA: TGTGCCAGCAGCCCACTTACAGGGTTCAGCGGGGAGCTGTTTTTT
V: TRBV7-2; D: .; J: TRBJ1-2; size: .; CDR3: CASSLTENYGYTF; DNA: TGTGCCAGCAGCCTGACAGAAAACTATGGCTACACCTTC
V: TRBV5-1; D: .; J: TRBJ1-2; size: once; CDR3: CASSLVPGVDYGYTF; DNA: TGCGCCAGCAGCCTGGTACCGGGGGTCGACTATGGCTACACCTTC
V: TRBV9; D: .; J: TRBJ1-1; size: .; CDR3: CASSVVGATEAFF; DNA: TGTGCCAGCAGCGTAGTAGGGGCCACTGAAGCTTTCTTT
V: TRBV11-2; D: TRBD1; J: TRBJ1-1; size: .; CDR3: CASSLGDSEAFF; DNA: TGTGCCAGCAGCTTAGGGGACAGTGAAGCTTTCTTT
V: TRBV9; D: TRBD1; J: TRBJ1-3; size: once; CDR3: CASSVGTGVGNTIYF; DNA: TGTGCCAGCAGCGTAGGGACAGGGGTCGGAAACACCATATATTTT
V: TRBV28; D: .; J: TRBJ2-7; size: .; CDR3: CASRTGYNEQYF; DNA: TGTGCCAGCAGAACCGGGTACAACGAGCAGTACTTC
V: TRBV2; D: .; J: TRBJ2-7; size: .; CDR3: CASSEPLSGGVSYEQYF; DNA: TGTGCCAGCAGTGAACCCCTCAGTGGGGGCGTCTCCTACGAGCAGTACTTC
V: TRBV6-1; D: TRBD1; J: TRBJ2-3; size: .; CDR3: CASSEDRGSSTDTQYF; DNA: TGTGCCAGCAGTGAAGACAGGGGCTCTAGCACAGATACGCAGTATTTT
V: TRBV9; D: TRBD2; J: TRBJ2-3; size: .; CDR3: CASSVHGAGADTQYF; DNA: TGTGCCAGCAGCGTACATGGAGCGGGGGCAGATACGCAGTATTTT
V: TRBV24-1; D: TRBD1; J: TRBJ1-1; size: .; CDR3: CATSDSGRQGRNTEAFF; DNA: TGTGCCACCAGTGATTCCGGACGACAGGGAAGGAACACTGAAGCTTTCTTT
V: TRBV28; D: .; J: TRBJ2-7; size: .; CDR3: CASSSSGTTGYEQYF; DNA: TGTGCCAGCAGTTCTTCCGGGACAACGGGCTACGAGCAGTACTTC
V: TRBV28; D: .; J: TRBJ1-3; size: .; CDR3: CASSMDSLFSGNTIYF; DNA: TGTGCCAGCAGCATGGACAGCCTATTCTCTGGAAACACCATATATTTT
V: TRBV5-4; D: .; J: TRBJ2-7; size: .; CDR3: CASSLDQGPYEQYF; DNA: TGTGCCAGCAGCTTGGACCAGGGCCCCTACGAGCAGTACTTC
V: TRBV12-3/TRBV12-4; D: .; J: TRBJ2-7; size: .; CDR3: CASSFQGYEQYF; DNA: TGTGCCAGCAGTTTTCAGGGGTACGAGCAGTACTTC
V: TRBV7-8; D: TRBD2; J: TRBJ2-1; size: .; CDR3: CASRVAGVSYNEQFF; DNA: TGTGCCTCGAGGGTAGCGGGTGTCTCCTACAATGAGCAGTTCTTC
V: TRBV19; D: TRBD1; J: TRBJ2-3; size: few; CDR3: CASSTTGGTDTQYF; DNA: TGTGCCAGTAGTACGACAGGGGGCACAGATACGCAGTATTTT
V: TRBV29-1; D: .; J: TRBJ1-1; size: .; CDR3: CSVGRVSGTEAFF; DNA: TGCAGCGTTGGACGGGTCAGTGGCACTGAAGCTTTCTTT
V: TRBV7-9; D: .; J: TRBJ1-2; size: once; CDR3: CASSLGGDYGYTF; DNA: TGTGCCAGCAGCTTAGGGGGAGACTATGGCTACACCTTC
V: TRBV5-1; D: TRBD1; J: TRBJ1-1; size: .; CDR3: CASSLTGTGTNTEAFF; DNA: TGCGCCAGCAGCTTAACCGGGACAGGGACAAACACTGAAGCTTTCTTT
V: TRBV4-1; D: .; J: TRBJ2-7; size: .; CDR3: CASSQDSRGRNYEQYF; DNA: TGCGCCAGCAGCCAAGATAGTCGGGGGAGGAACTACGAGCAGTACTTC
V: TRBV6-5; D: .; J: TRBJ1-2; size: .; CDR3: CASSRGHSYGYTF; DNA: TGTGCCAGCAGCCGGGGACATTCCTATGGCTACACCTTC
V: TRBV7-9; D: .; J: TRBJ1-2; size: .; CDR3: CASSLAGADGYTF; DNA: TGTGCCAGCAGCTTAGCAGGGGCGGATGGCTACACCTTC
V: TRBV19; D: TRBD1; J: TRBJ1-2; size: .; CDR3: CASSGQVYGYTF; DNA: TGTGCCAGTAGCGGACAGGTCTATGGCTACACCTTC
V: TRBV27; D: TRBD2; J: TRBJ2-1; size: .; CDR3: CASSFLLAGGINEQFF; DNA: TGTGCCAGCAGTTTCTTACTAGCGGGGGGGATAAATGAGCAGTTCTTC
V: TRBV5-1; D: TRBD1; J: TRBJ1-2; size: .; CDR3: CASSPQGALDGYTF; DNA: TGCGCCAGCAGCCCACAGGGGGCTCTAGATGGCTACACCTTC
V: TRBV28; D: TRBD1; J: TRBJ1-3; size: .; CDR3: CASSLGTASGNTIYF; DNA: TGTGCCAGCAGTTTAGGGACAGCTTCTGGAAACACCATATATTTT
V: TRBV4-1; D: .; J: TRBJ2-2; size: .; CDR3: CASSPGTNTGELFF; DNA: TGCGCCAGCAGCCCGGGGACGAACACCGGGGAGCTGTTTTTT
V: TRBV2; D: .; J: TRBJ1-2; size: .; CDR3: CASSWHDWGYTF; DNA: TGTGCCAGCAGTTGGCACGACTGGGGCTACACCTTC
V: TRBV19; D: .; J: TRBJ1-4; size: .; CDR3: CASRWAQGMNEKLFF; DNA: TGTGCCAGCCGGTGGGCGCAGGGGATGAATGAAAAACTGTTTTTT
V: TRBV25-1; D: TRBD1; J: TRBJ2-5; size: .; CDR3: CASSPGTGGYQETQYF; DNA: TGTGCCAGCAGTCCCGGGACAGGGGGGTACCAAGAGACCCAGTACTTC
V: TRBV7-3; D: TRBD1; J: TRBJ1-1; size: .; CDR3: CASSSNGQVNTEAFF; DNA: TGTGCCAGCAGCTCCAATGGACAGGTGAACACTGAAGCTTTCTTT
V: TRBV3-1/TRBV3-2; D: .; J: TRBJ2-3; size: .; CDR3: CASKPGHTRTDTQYF; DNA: TGTGCCAGCAAGCCAGGTCACACCCGCACAGATACGCAGTATTTT
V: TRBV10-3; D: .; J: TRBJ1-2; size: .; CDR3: CAISESGNIGYTF; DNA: TGTGCCATCAGTGAGTCCGGGAACATCGGCTACACCTTC
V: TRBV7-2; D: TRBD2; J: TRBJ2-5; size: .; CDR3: CASSLQAGGGETQYF; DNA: TGTGCCAGCAGCTTACAAGCGGGGGGGGGAGAGACCCAGTACTTC
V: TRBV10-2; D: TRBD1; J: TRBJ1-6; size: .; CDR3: CASSEGTGFRSPLHF; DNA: TGCGCCAGCAGTGAGGGGACAGGGTTTAGATCACCCCTCCACTTT
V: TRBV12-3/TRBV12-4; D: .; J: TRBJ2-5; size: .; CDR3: CASSFLRQETQYF; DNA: TGTGCCAGCAGTTTTCTGAGGCAAGAGACCCAGTACTTC
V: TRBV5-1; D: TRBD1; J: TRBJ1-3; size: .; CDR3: CASSAAGTGGNTIYF; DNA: TGCGCCAGCAGCGCGGCCGGGACAGGGGGAAACACCATATATTTT
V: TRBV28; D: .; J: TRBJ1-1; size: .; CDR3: CASSLSGDTEAFF; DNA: TGTGCCAGCAGTTTGTCAGGGGACACTGAAGCTTTCTTT